A selection of T cell receptor beta chains follows, all from one sample in a study of control samples from healthy donors and cancer patients. Clones were sequenced by immunoSEQ multiplex PCR, and TCRdb holds only the in-frame ones, with some missing. The table includes about 180,000 clones, around 90% detected once. The sample was blood. The receptors come from a young man in good health. Both conserved end residues are part of each CDR3. The order of the fields is D gene, V gene, J gene, clone size, CDR3 protein, CDR3 DNA. The D gene is left open where the match is weak. Some rows mark clone size as missing; the rest say once, few, many or name a class of expanded clone.

TRBD2	TRBV28	TRBJ2-7	once	CASSHRTSGRDEQYF	TGTGCCAGCAGTCACCGGACTAGCGGGAGAGATGAGCAGTACTTC
-	TRBV5-6	TRBJ1-1	-	CASSLRISTEAFF	TGTGCCAGCAGCTTAAGGATAAGCACTGAAGCTTTCTTT
-	TRBV7-9	TRBJ2-3	-	CASSALTRGSTDTQYF	TGTGCCAGCAGCGCCCTGACTAGGGGTTCGACAGATACGCAGTATTTT
-	TRBV11-2	TRBJ1-3	-	CASSFIGGNTIYF	TGTGCCAGCAGCTTCATCGGCGGAAACACCATATATTTT
-	TRBV4-3	TRBJ2-1	-	CASSQSAGNEQFF	TGCGCCAGCAGCCAGTCGGCAGGCAATGAGCAGTTCTTC
TRBD2	TRBV11-2	TRBJ2-7	-	CASAPGTSVSYEQYF	TGTGCCAGCGCACCCGGGACTAGCGTCTCCTACGAGCAGTACTTC
-	TRBV9	TRBJ1-5	-	CASSVDRDNNQPQHF	TGTGCCAGCAGCGTAGATCGGGACAACAATCAGCCCCAGCATTTT
-	TRBV9	TRBJ1-3	-	CASSVDSIGNTIYF	TGTGCCAGCAGCGTAGACTCGATAGGAAACACCATATATTTT
-	TRBV4-1	TRBJ1-4	once	CASSKTGATNEKLFF	TGCGCCAGCAGCAAGACAGGTGCAACTAATGAAAAACTGTTTTTT
-	TRBV21-1	TRBJ1-1	-	CASARENTEAFF	TGTGCCAGCGCCAGGGAGAACACTGAAGCTTTCTTT
TRBD2	TRBV5-1	TRBJ2-2	-	CASRTSGDTGELFF	TGCGCCAGCAGAACTAGCGGGGACACCGGGGAGCTGTTTTTT
TRBD1	TRBV27	TRBJ1-4	once	CASSLAAGQLNEKLFF	TGTGCCAGCAGTTTAGCCGCGGGACAGCTTAATGAAAAACTGTTTTTT
TRBD2	TRBV3-1/TRBV3-2	TRBJ2-5	-	CASSRGLAGGQETQYF	TGTGCCAGCAGCCGAGGACTAGCGGGAGGGCAGGAGACCCAGTACTTC
-	TRBV10-3	TRBJ1-3	few	CAISRSGVGSGNTIYF	TGTGCCATCAGCCGATCCGGGGTAGGATCTGGAAACACCATATATTTT
-	TRBV5-1	TRBJ2-3	-	CASSLRGASADTQYF	TGCGCCAGCAGCTTGAGAGGGGCCTCTGCAGATACGCAGTATTTT
-	TRBV3-1/TRBV3-2	TRBJ1-6	-	CASSQVLGNSPLHF	TGTGCCAGCAGCCAAGTTTTGGGGAATTCACCCCTCCACTTT
TRBD2	TRBV19	TRBJ2-1	few	CASMSSGRGGNEQFF	TGTGCCAGTATGTCTAGCGGGAGGGGGGGGAATGAGCAGTTCTTC
TRBD1	TRBV7-2	TRBJ2-7	-	CASSPGTGTYEQYF	TGTGCCAGCAGCCCCGGGACAGGGACCTACGAGCAGTACTTC
-	TRBV3-1/TRBV3-2	TRBJ1-2	-	CASSPGPDANYGYTF	TGTGCCAGCAGCCCGGGCCCCGACGCTAACTATGGCTACACCTTC
TRBD1	TRBV27	TRBJ2-7	-	CASSTLRQGLEQYF	TGTGCCAGCAGTACGCTCCGACAGGGTTTAGAGCAGTACTTC
-	TRBV12-5	TRBJ1-2	-	CASGSQGYTF	TGTGCTAGTGGCTCACAAGGCTACACCTTC
TRBD1	TRBV24-1	TRBJ1-5	-	CATQQGARQPQHF	TGTGCCACGCAACAGGGGGCGAGGCAGCCCCAGCATTTT
-	TRBV2	TRBJ2-3	once	CASSPMVAGSTDTQYF	TGTGCCAGCAGCCCAATGGTGGCAGGGAGCACAGATACGCAGTATTTT
-	TRBV27	TRBJ2-6	-	CASSSDGWNSGANVLTF	TGTGCCAGCAGTTCGGACGGGTGGAACTCTGGGGCCAACGTCCTGACTTTC
-	TRBV19	TRBJ1-1	-	CASSLPGGGWTEAFF	TGTGCCAGTAGTCTTCCCGGTGGGGGTTGGACTGAAGCTTTCTTT
-	TRBV11-2	TRBJ1-1	-	CASSSRAMNTEAFF	TGTGCCAGCAGCTCCAGGGCTATGAACACTGAAGCTTTCTTT
TRBD1	TRBV5-1	TRBJ2-3	-	CASSLGGQGSTDTQYF	TGCGCCAGCAGCTTGGGGGGACAGGGGTCCACAGATACGCAGTATTTT
-	TRBV7-8	TRBJ2-7	-	CASSPRTEGDYEQYF	TGTGCCAGCAGCCCCCGCACTGAAGGGGACTACGAGCAGTACTTC
-	TRBV5-1	TRBJ2-6	-	CASRGLSGANVLTF	TGCGCCAGCAGGGGACTCTCTGGGGCCAACGTCCTGACTTTC
-	TRBV30	TRBJ2-1	-	CAWSGTGGRSYNEQFF	TGTGCCTGGAGTGGGACGGGGGGCAGATCCTACAATGAGCAGTTCTTC
-	TRBV6-6	TRBJ2-7	-	CASSYSDITYEQYF	TGTGCCAGCAGTTACTCAGACATTACCTACGAGCAGTACTTC
TRBD1	TRBV28	TRBJ2-7	-	CASYTAGQGNEQYF	TGTGCCAGCTATACTGCGGGACAGGGTAACGAGCAGTACTTC
-	TRBV5-6	TRBJ2-7	-	CASSLWAGSGDEQYF	TGTGCCAGCAGCTTGTGGGCAGGGAGTGGGGACGAGCAGTACTTC